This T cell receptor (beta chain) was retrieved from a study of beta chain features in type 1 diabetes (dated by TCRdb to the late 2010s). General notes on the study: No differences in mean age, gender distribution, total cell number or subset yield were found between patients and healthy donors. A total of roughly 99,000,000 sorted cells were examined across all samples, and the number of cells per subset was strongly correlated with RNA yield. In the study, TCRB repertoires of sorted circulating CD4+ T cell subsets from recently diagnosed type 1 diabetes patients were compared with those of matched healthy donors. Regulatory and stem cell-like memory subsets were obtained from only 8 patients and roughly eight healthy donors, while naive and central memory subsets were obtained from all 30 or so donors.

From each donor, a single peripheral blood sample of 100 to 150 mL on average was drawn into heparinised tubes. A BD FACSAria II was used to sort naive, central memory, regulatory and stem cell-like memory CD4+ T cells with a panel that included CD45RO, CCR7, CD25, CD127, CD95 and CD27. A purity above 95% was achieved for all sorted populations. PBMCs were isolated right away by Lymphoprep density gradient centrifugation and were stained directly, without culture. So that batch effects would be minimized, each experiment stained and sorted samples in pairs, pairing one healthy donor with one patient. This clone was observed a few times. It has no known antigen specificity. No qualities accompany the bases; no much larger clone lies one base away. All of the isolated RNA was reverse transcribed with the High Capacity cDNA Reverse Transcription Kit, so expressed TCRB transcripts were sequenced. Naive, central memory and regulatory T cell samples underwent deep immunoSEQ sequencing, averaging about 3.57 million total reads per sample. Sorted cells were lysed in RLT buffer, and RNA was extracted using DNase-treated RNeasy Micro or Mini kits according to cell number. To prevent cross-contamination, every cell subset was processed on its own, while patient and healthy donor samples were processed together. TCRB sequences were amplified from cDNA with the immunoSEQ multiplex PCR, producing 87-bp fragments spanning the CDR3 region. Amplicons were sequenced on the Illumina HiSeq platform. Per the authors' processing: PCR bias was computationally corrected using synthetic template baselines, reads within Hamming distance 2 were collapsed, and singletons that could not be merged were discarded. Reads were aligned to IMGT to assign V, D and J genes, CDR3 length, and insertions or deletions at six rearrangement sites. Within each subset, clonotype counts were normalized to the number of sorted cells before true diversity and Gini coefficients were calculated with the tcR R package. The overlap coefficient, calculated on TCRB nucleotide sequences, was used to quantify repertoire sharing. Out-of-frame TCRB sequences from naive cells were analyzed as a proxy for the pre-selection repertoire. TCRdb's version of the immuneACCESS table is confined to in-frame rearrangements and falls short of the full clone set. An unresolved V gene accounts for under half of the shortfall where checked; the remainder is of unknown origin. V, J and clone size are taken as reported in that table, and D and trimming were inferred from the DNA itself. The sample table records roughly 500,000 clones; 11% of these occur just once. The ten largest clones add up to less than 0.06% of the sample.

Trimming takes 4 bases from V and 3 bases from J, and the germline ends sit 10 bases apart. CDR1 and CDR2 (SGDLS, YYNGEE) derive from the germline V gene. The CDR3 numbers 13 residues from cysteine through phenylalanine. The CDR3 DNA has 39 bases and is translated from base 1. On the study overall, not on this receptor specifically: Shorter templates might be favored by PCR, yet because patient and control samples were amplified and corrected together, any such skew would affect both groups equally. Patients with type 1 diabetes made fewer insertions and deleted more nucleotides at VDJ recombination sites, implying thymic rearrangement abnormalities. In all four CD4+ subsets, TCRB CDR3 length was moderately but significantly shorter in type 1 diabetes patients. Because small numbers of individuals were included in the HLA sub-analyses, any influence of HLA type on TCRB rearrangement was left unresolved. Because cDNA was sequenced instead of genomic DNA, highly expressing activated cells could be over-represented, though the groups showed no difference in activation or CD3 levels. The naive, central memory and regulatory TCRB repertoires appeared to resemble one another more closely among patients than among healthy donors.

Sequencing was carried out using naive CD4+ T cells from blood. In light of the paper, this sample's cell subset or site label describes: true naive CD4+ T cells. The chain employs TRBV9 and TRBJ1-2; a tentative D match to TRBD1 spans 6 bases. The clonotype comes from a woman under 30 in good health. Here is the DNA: TGTGCCAGCAGCCCTACAGGGTACTATGGCTACACCTTC. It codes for CASSPTGYYGYTF.